These 19 T cell receptor beta chains were all obtained from the same sample, sequenced in a study of early T cells in non-severe SARS-CoV-2 infection. MiXCR was run by TCRdb on the 5' RACE reads, yielding one entry per CDR3 protein. The sample holds around 20,000 distinct CDR3 sequences; under 4.5% are singletons and the top ten take more than 1.1%. The sequenced sample consisted of whole blood. The receptors here all came from an adult who was a healthcare worker with PCR-confirmed SARS-CoV-2 infection or an uninfected control (not recorded which).

This clonotype was found a few times. The V call is TRBV9, the J call TRBJ2-3; 9 positions agree with TRBD2. With V trimmed by 4 bases and J by 4 bases, 10 bases remained unmatched. Germline V gene data show CDR1 as SGDLS and CDR2 as YYNGEE. The CDR3 has 16 amino acids. The CDR3 protein is CASSPQRGARADTQYF. CDR3 nucleotide sequence: TGTGCCAGCAGCCCCCAGCGGGGGGCCAGGGCAGATACGCAGTATTTT.

With respect to this clonotype: Being one base from a much bigger clone, this may be a read error. J is TRBJ1-1 and V is TRBV11-2, with D unclear. The CDR3 spans 12 residues. Germline CDR1 is SGHAT and CDR2 is FQNNGV. The DNA of the CDR3 is TGTGCCAGCAGCTTAGCGCGGACTGAAGCTCTCTTT. Its protein product is CASSLARTEALF.

Ten or more counts support this clonotype. The chain employs TRBV7-2 and TRBJ2-3; the match to TRBD2 covers 10 bases. The CDR3 contains 15 residues. V lost 6 bases to trimming and J lost 6 bases; unmatched junction nucleotides: 9. Germline V gives CDR1 SGHTA, CDR2 FQGNSA. CDR3 sequence (DNA): TGTGCCAGCAGAGCACTAGCGGGATCTGGGGATACGCAGTATTTT. Protein: CASRALAGSGDTQYF. The variable domain in full, completed from reference TRBV7-2 and TRBJ2-3, reads GAGVSQSPSNKVTEKGKDVELRCDPISGHTALYWYRQSLGQGLEFLIYFQGNSAPDKSGLPSDRFSAERTGGSVSTLTIQRTQQEDSAVYLCASRALAGSGDTQYFGPGTRLTVL.

This clonotype has at least ten counts. The chain couples TRBV5-6 to TRBJ2-4; D is possibly TRBD1 or TRBD2 (6 bases each). Germline V lookup: CDR1 SGHDT, CDR2 YYEEEE. CDR3 length: 15 residues. Trimming took off 3 bases at V and 3 bases at J, with 13 bases between the two ends. The CDR3 sequence: CASSSLRGDKNIQYF. The CDR3 DNA sequence: TGTGCCAGCAGCTCTTTGAGGGGGGACAAAAACATTCAGTACTTC. Complete variable domain (other parts from reference TRBV5-6 and TRBJ2-4): DAGVTQSPTHLIKTRGQQVTLRCSPKSGHDTVSWYQQALGQGPQFIFQYYEEEERQRGNFPDRFSGHQFPNYSSELNVNALLLGDSALYLCASSSLRGDKNIQYFGAGTRLSVL.

The chain couples TRBV4-2 to TRBJ1-6; D is ambiguous. Germline CDR1 and CDR2: LGHNA and YNFKEQ. Trimming took off 0 bases at V and 10 bases at J, with 7 bases between the two ends. The CDR3 has 13 amino acids. For the CDR3, the DNA is TGTGCCAGCAGCCAAGAGGCAGAATCACCCCTCCACTTT. Translated: CASSQEAESPLHF.

At least ten counts were recorded for this clonotype. The chain uses TRBV6-6 and TRBJ2-7; tentative D call: TRBD2 (7 bases). The CDR3 is made up of 15 amino acids. CDR1 MNHNY and CDR2 SVGAGI come from the germline V gene (reference sequence). Between the trimmed V and J ends, which lost 5 bases and 2 bases, there was a span of 16 bases. CDR3 nucleotides: TGTGCCAGCAGTGGGGGGCTAGCGGCGACCTACGAGCAGTACTTC. Translation gives CASSGGLAATYEQYF.

This clonotype occurred a few times. J is TRBJ2-6 and V is TRBV6-6, with TRBD2 matching 7 bases. Per the germline V gene, CDR1 is MNHNY and CDR2 is SVGAGI (reference sequence). This CDR3 is 17 amino acids long. V gave up 7 bases and J gave up 1 base; unmatched junction bases: 10. CDR3 in DNA: TGTGCCAGCATAAGGGCTAGCGGTCTATCTGGGGCCAACGTCCTGACTTTC. It encodes CASIRASGLSGANVLTF.

This clonotype was observed at least ten times. This chain's CDR3 is CATSDSRGGRQYNEQFF. For the CDR3, the DNA is TGTGCCACCAGTGATTCTAGGGGGGGCCGACAATACAATGAGCAGTTCTTC. The gene calls are TRBV24-1 and TRBJ2-1; perhaps TRBD2 as D (7 bases). CDR1 is KGHDR and CDR2 is SFDVKD in the germline V gene. V was cut by 2 bases and J by 4 bases, with 17 bases left in between. The CDR3 runs to 17 residues.

In its sample, this clonotype was seen many times. The V call is TRBV7-2, the J call TRBJ2-3; tentative D call: TRBD2 (5 bases). The CDR3 loop spans 14 amino acids. V lost 1 base and J lost 2, with 7 bases in between. Germline values: CDR1 SGHTA, CDR2 FQGNSA. The CDR3 bases are TGTGCCAGCAGCTTAGAAGGACTCACAGATACGCAGTATTTT. Protein product: CASSLEGLTDTQYF.

Within the sample, this clonotype is medium-sized (0.01 to 0.1%). V and J are TRBV11-2 and TRBJ2-7; D ambiguous. V was shortened by 5 bases and J by 1 base, with 9 bases between the two germline ends. CDR1 is SGHAT, CDR2 FQNNGV, per germline. The CDR3 length is 13 residues. This CDR3 reads CASSRRPSYEQYF. The CDR3 DNA sequence: TGTGCCAGCAGCCGTCGTCCGTCCTACGAGCAGTACTTC.

This clonotype came up many times. This sequence joins TRBV30 and TRBJ1-1, with D hard to call. V lost 1 base and J lost 5, with 17 bases in between. The germline V gene encodes CDR1 GTSNPN and CDR2 SVGIG (reference sequence). The CDR3 totals 15 residues. CDR3 amino acids: CAWSGGRAAGTEAFF. The CDR3 nucleotides are TGTGCCTGGAGTGGGGGTCGGGCAGCCGGGACTGAAGCTTTCTTT.

The sample holds many counts of this clonotype. The chain carries TRBV19 and TRBJ1-4, with no clear D. Trimming stripped 0 bases from V and 4 bases from J, with 12 bases between. The CDR3 consists of 16 residues. Germline lookup yields CDR1 LNHDA and CDR2 SQIVND (reference sequence). This chain's CDR3 is CASSIDAAGYNEKLFF. The CDR3 DNA reads as TGTGCCAGTAGTATAGACGCGGCAGGCTATAATGAAAAACTGTTTTTT.

The CDR3 here is CASSLGGRLDQETQYF. The CDR3 DNA follows: TGTGCCAGCAGCTTAGGGGGGCGCTTGGACCAAGAGACCCAGTACTTC. The V call is TRBV7-9, the J call TRBJ2-5; perhaps TRBD1 as D (6 bases). From germline, CDR1 is SEHNR and CDR2 FQNEAQ (reference sequence). CDR3 length: 16 amino acids. V lost 1 base to trimming and J lost 0 bases, with 12 bases between them.

This rearrangement joins TRBV5-6 to TRBJ1-1, with D possibly being TRBD1 (6 bases). In germline, CDR1 is SGHDT, CDR2 YYEEEE. The CDR3 length is 15 residues. The V end was cut by 5 bases, the J end by 3 bases, with 17 bases between. Here the CDR3 DNA reads TGTGCCAGCAGTCGTCGGACAGAAAGGGACACTGAAGCTTTCTTT. It translates to CASSRRTERDTEAFF.

About this clonotype: This may be a read error: a much more frequent sequence differs by one nucleotide. The J gene is TRBJ2-3, the V gene TRBV9; D may be TRBD1 (7 bases). V was trimmed by 4 bases and J by 1 base, leaving 22 bases between them. This CDR3 region has 18 residues. Germline V CDR1 and CDR2: SGDLS, YYNGEE. In DNA, the CDR3 is TGTGCCAGCAGCCCTGCCGGGAGCGTAACAGGGGGCACAGATACGCAGTATTTT. This sequence encodes CASSPAGSVTGGTDTQYF.

This clonotype was recorded a few times. The rearrangement links TRBV27 to TRBJ2-7, with 9 bases matching TRBD1. The CDR3 has 14 amino acids. With 6 bases clipped from V and 4 bases from J, the junction kept 7 bases outside the gene matches. Germline-derived CDR1 and CDR2 are MNHEY and SMNVEV (reference sequence). CDR3 residues: CASRGTGQSYEQYF. As DNA, the CDR3 is TGTGCCAGCAGGGGGACAGGGCAGTCGTACGAGCAGTACTTC.

This clonotype was counted only a few times. This chain uses TRBV7-2 with TRBJ2-5; the match to TRBD2 covers 11 bases. The germline V gene has CDR1 SGHTA and CDR2 FQGNSA. The CDR3 length is 18 residues. V lost 1 base and J lost 9; bases outside the gene matches: 16. In DNA form, the CDR3 reads TGTGCCAGCAGCTTAGACCCGCCCGGGACTAGCGGTAGGGGGGCCCAGTACTTC. Translation: CASSLDPPGTSGRGAQYF.

In its sample, this clonotype was seen a few times. The chain links TRBV18 to TRBJ1-1; tentatively, D is TRBD1 (5 bases). Germline CDR1 and CDR2: KGHSH and LQKENI. The CDR3 runs 17 residues. The germline V and J ends were trimmed by 6 bases and 1 base, with 21 bases remaining between them. The CDR3 DNA follows: TGTGCCAGCTCCCCCACAAGGGGTCCTCGACAGAACACTGAAGCTTTCTTT. Amino acids: CASSPTRGPRQNTEAFF. Looking up the rest from reference TRBV18 and TRBJ1-1 gives the full variable domain: NAGVMQNPRHLVRRRGQEARLRCSPMKGHSHVYWYRQLPEEGLKFMVYLQKENIIDESGMPKERFSAEFPKEGPSILRIQQVVRGDSAAYFCASSPTRGPRQNTEAFFGQGTRLTVV.

In its sample, this clonotype is medium-sized. The gene calls are TRBV4-3 and TRBJ2-2; D unclear. Trimming took 1 base from V and 8 from J, leaving 5 bases between them. From germline, CDR1 is LGHNA and CDR2 YSLEER. CDR3 size: 12 residues. The DNA for the CDR3 is TGCGCCAGCAGCCAAGTTCGAGGGGAGCTGTTTTTT. It codes for CASSQVRGELFF.